Reported below is one TCR beta chain. Germline V gene sequence: CDR1 SNHLY, CDR2 FYNNEI. The CDR3 sequence is 14 residues long. Trimming shortened V by 4 bases and J by 14 bases, and 18 bases separated the two germline ends. This specimen belongs to a study of control samples from healthy donors and cancer patients. Repertoires were generated with immunoSEQ multiplex PCR, while TCRdb's copy carries only in-frame clones and drops some. The table records around 190,000 clones, around nine tenths of them present only once. The rearrangement joins TRBV2 to TRBJ1-6; D gene unclear. This sequence was found in a man aged 25-45 years in good health. Sequencing was carried out using blood. The CDR3 here is CASSASPPIPALHF. For the CDR3, the DNA is TGTGCCAGCAGTGCCTCCCCCCCTATTCCGGCCCTCCACTTT.